Shown below are 10 T cell receptor beta chains from a single sample sequenced in a study of cytomegalovirus exposure and HLA in healthy donors. A multiplex PCR was run with 60 Vbeta primers and 13 Jbeta primers. Sequencing used immunoSEQ multiplex PCR; TCRdb keeps in-frame clones, though not all of them. The table includes about 140,000 clones, 70% to 80% detected once. Specimen: PBMCs. All receptors derive from a young woman in good health and CMV-seropositive.

This clone was counted a single time. The chain couples TRBV7-2 to TRBJ1-1; tentative D call: TRBD1 (5 bases). Trimming cost V 4 bases and J 4 bases, with 10 bases left between them. Per the germline V gene, CDR1 is SGHTA and CDR2 is FQGNSA. The CDR3 is made up of 13 amino acids. CDR3 DNA sequence: TGTGCCAGCAGCTCGGGACTCCTCACTGAAGCTTTCTTT. It translates to CASSSGLLTEAFF.

The rearrangement uses TRBV25-1 and TRBJ2-1, with TRBD2 matching over 13 bases. CDR1 and CDR2 (germline): MGHDK, SYGVNS. The V and J ends lost 1 base and 0 bases, in that order; junction bases with no gene match: 3. This CDR3 region has 18 residues. This chain's CDR3 is CASSELGTSGNSYNEQFF. Written as DNA, the CDR3 is TGTGCCAGCAGTGAATTGGGGACTAGCGGGAACTCCTACAATGAGCAGTTCTTC.

This clone was seen a single time. The chain couples TRBV7-6 to TRBJ2-7; TRBD1 aligns across 8 bases. This CDR3 region has 15 residues. V lost 5 bases and J lost 3; bases outside the gene matches: 9. CDR1 is SGHVS, CDR2 FNYEAQ, per germline. The CDR3 is CASSLWTGPYYEQYF. The CDR3 DNA sequence: TGTGCCAGCAGCCTATGGACAGGGCCGTACTACGAGCAGTACTTC.

The chain links TRBV28 to TRBJ2-5; possible D gene TRBD2, 5 bases. The J call may be wrong; the DNA end is better matched by TRBJ2-7. The CDR3 has 15 residues. Looked up from germline, CDR1 is MDHEN and CDR2 is SYDVKM. This chain's CDR3 is CASSLSGDGINEQYF. The DNA for the CDR3 is TGTGCCAGCAGTTTGAGCGGAGACGGAATTAACGAGCAGTACTTC.

The sample holds a few counts of this clone. The CDR3 protein is CASSLRGTGDIGEQYF. The CDR3 region has the DNA TGTGCCAGCAGCTTAAGGGGGACAGGGGATATCGGCGAGCAGTACTTC. V and J are TRBV7-9 and TRBJ2-7, with 10 nucleotides matching TRBD1. The CDR3 covers 16 residues. CDR1 and CDR2 (germline): SEHNR, FQNEAQ (reference sequence). V gave up 2 bases and J gave up 6 bases; unmatched junction bases: 10.

CDR3 sequence (DNA): TGTGCCAGCAGCGTAGGTGGCAGGGCCTTCTCCTACGAGCAGTACTTC. Its protein is CASSVGGRAFSYEQYF. J is TRBJ2-7 and V is TRBV9, with D maybe TRBD1 (5 bases). Germline CDR1 and CDR2: SGDLS and YYNGEE. The CDR3 runs 16 residues. With 0 bases removed from V and 0 bases from J, the gap between germline ends came to 13 bases.

This chain uses TRBV2 with TRBJ1-4; no clear D gene. V lost 8 bases, J lost 0 bases, and 7 bases lay in between. The germline V gene has CDR1 SNHLY and CDR2 FYNNEI. This CDR3 contains 13 residues. This chain's CDR3 is CASRLATNEKLFF. DNA of the CDR3: TGTGCCAGCCGACTTGCAACTAATGAAAAACTGTTTTTT.

Written as DNA, the CDR3 is TGTGCCGGCAACCCCGGGACAGCGGGAAACACCATATATTTT. This sequence encodes CAGNPGTAGNTIYF. This sequence joins TRBV6-6 and TRBJ1-3, with 7 bases that match TRBD1. The junction had 11 bases not matched to a gene; V was cut back by 11 bases and J by 4 bases. The CDR3 runs to 14 residues. Germline lookup yields CDR1 MNHNY and CDR2 SVGAGI (reference sequence).

The V and J genes are TRBV28 and TRBJ1-2; 7 bases match TRBD1. The trim removed 4 bases at V and 3 bases at J, leaving 17 bases unmatched. The germline CDR1 and CDR2 sequences are MDHEN and SYDVKM. The CDR3 covers 18 residues. Written as DNA, the CDR3 is TGTGCCAGCAGTTCCATCAGACAGGGATGGTTTTTGGACTATGGCTACACCTTC. This gives the protein CASSSIRQGWFLDYGYTF.

The rearrangement links TRBV30 to TRBJ1-2; D may be TRBD1 (5 bases). V was clipped by 4 bases and J by 3 bases, with 18 bases between them. Germline CDR1 reads GTSNPN; CDR2 reads SVGIG (reference sequence). The CDR3 runs 15 residues. CDR3 amino acids: CAWIHPGVGYYGYTF. The CDR3 bases are TGTGCCTGGATTCACCCGGGGGTGGGGTACTATGGCTACACCTTC. Full variable domain (missing parts from reference TRBV30 and TRBJ1-2): SQTIHQWPATLVQPVGSPLSLECTVEGTSNPNLYWYRQAAGRGLQLLFYSVGIGQISSEVPQNLSASRPQDRQFILSSKKLLLSDSGFYLCAWIHPGVGYYGYTFGSGTRLTVV.